Listed below are T cell receptor beta chains from one sample, sequenced in a study of blood T cell repertoires in COVID-19. The table came from immunoSEQ multiplex PCR; TCRdb's copy has only in-frame clones and leaves some out. The table includes tens of thousands of clones, over 70% detected once. Sample: peripheral blood. Receptor source: a woman in her 40s with acute or convalescent COVID-19. The CDR3 runs from the conserved cysteine through the conserved F or W. A D gene is named only where the DNA matches it firmly. Size tells how often a clone was seen (once, few, many) or the class of an expanded clone, and some rows leave it out.

>17|NA|TRBD2|TRBV4-3|TRBJ2-1
TGCGCCAGCAGCCAAGTACTAGCGGGGGCCGGTTGGAATGAGCAGTTCTTC
CASSQVLAGAGWNEQFF
>14|NA|NA|TRBV6-4|TRBJ1-2
TGTGCCAGCAGTGCTAGCGCTTCAGCCTATGGCTACACCTTC
CASSASASAYGYTF
>15|NA|TRBD2|TRBV7-9|TRBJ2-1
TGTGCCAGCAGCTTATGGACTAGTGGAGGCAATGAGCAGTTCTTC
CASSLWTSGGNEQFF
>15|NA|TRBD2|TRBV7-9|TRBJ2-7
TGTGCCAGCAGCTTAGTAGGGAGGGACTTCTACGAGCAGTACTTC
CASSLVGRDFYEQYF
>16|NA|NA|TRBV7-2|TRBJ2-1
TGTGCCAGCAGCTTAGCGGGGACTGTTAACTACAATGAGCAGTTCTTC
CASSLAGTVNYNEQFF
>14|NA|TRBD1|TRBV5-1|TRBJ1-4
TGCGCCAGCAGCTGGGACAGGGTTGGTGAAAAACTGTTTTTT
CASSWDRVGEKLFF
>16|few|NA|TRBV4-1|TRBJ1-2
TGCGCCAGCAGCCAGGGGCGACAGGCCGCTAACTATGGCTACACCTTC
CASSQGRQAANYGYTF
>17|NA|NA|TRBV30|TRBJ2-3
TGTGCCTGGAGTGTTAAAAAGTTAGGGGAAAGCACAGATACGCAGTATTTT
CAWSVKKLGESTDTQYF
>13|NA|TRBD1|TRBV9|TRBJ1-1
TGTGCCAGCAGCTTCGCGGGACAGAGTGAAGCTTTCTTT
CASSFAGQSEAFF
>15|NA|TRBD1|TRBV4-1|TRBJ2-1
TGCGCCAGCAGCCACCCGGACAGGGAGAGCAATGAGCAGTTCTTC
CASSHPDRESNEQFF
>16|NA|TRBD2|TRBV30|TRBJ2-5
TGTGCCTGGTCCTTAGGGACTAGCGGGGGGATCGAGACCCAGTACTTC
CAWSLGTSGGIETQYF
>17|NA|NA|TRBV4-2|TRBJ2-7
TGTGCCAGCAGCCAAGATCCAGGAGGGCCCGCAGGCTACGAGCAGTACTTC
CASSQDPGGPAGYEQYF
>13|once|NA|TRBV2|TRBJ1-2
TGTGCCAGCAGCGGGGGGGAAGACTATGGCTACACCTTC
CASSGGEDYGYTF
>15|NA|TRBD2|TRBV2|TRBJ2-3
TGTGCCAGCAGTCCAGGACTAGCGGGACAAGATACGCAGTATTTT
CASSPGLAGQDTQYF
>14|NA|TRBD1|TRBV28|TRBJ1-2
TGTGCCAGCAGTTTATTGGGACAGGCATATGGCTACACCTTC
CASSLLGQAYGYTF
>15|NA|TRBD2|TRBV6-6|TRBJ2-7
TGTGCCAGCAGCCCGGGACTAGCGGGGCGAACAGGGCAGTACTTC
CASSPGLAGRTGQYF
>16|NA|TRBD2|TRBV7-3|TRBJ2-5
TGTGCCAGCAGCTTCGGACTAGCGGGAGCCATCGAGACCCAGTACTTC
CASSFGLAGAIETQYF
>13|few|NA|TRBV7-9|TRBJ2-7
TGTGCCAGCAGCCCCGCGGGGACCCACGAGCAGTACTTC
CASSPAGTHEQYF
>14|NA|TRBD2|TRBV7-2|TRBJ2-7
TGTGCCAGCGTCCCTGGAGGGAGGGCCTACGAGCAGTACTTC
CASVPGGRAYEQYF
>15|NA|NA|TRBV28|TRBJ1-1
TGTGCCAGCAGTTTATTAGCCGGGGTTCGAACTGAAGCTTTCTTT
CASSLLAGVRTEAFF
>13|NA|NA|TRBV6-5|TRBJ2-6
TGTGCCGGCGACAGGAGAGGGGCCAACGTCCTGACTTTC
CAGDRRGANVLTF
>14|once|NA|TRBV9|TRBJ2-3
TGTGCCAGCAGCGTATCGGGGGGCACAGATACGCAGTATTTT
CASSVSGGTDTQYF
>17|NA|TRBD2|TRBV9|TRBJ2-5
TGTGCCAGCAGCGTAGTGGGACTAGCGGGGGGGCAAGAGACCCAGTACTTC
CASSVVGLAGGQETQYF
>16|NA|NA|TRBV19|TRBJ2-3
TGTGCCAGTAGTTCTGCACTTGGGCACCGGATAGATACGCAGTATTTT
CASSSALGHRIDTQYF
>13|NA|TRBD1|TRBV2|TRBJ2-5
TGTGCCAGCAGGGGACAGGGGCTCGAGACCCAGTACTTC
CASRGQGLETQYF
>17|NA|TRBD2|TRBV7-9|TRBJ2-1
TGTGCCAGCAGCGTACTAGCGGGGGGAGGACCCTACAATGAGCAGTTCTTC
CASSVLAGGGPYNEQFF
>16|NA|NA|TRBV6-5|TRBJ1-5
TGTGCCAGCAGTTCGCATGCCTCCTCATCAGGGAAAACCCAGCATTTT
CASSSHASSSGKTQHF
>15|NA|NA|TRBV6-2/TRBV6-3|TRBJ1-3
TGTGCCAGCAGTTATTTCGGACTAACCGGAAACACCATATATTTT
CASSYFGLTGNTIYF
>20|NA|NA|TRBV18|TRBJ1-6
TGTGCCAGCTCACCGCTCAAGGGGATCCGAACAGGGTCCAGGAATTCACCCCTCCACTTT
CASSPLKGIRTGSRNSPLHF
>14|NA|TRBD1|TRBV2|TRBJ2-7
TGTGCCAGTGTCCCGACAGGGTCTGGGTACGAGCAGTACTTC
CASVPTGSGYEQYF
>17|NA|TRBD1|TRBV4-3|TRBJ1-2
TGCGCCAGCAGCCAAGTACACACCGGGACAGGGAATTTGGGCTACACCTTC
CASSQVHTGTGNLGYTF
>16|NA|TRBD1|TRBV19|TRBJ1-1
TGTGCCAGTAGTACGGACCGGGACAGGGGTATTGAGGCGGCTTTCTTT
CASSTDRDRGIEAAFF
>15|NA|TRBD1|TRBV30|TRBJ1-2
TGTGCCGCCTCCCGGGACAGGGACTTTAACTATGGCTACACCTTC
CAASRDRDFNYGYTF
>16|NA|TRBD2|TRBV18|TRBJ2-1
TGTGCCAGCTCCCCCCCCGGCGGGGGGGTGTCGAATGAGCAGTTCTTC
CASSPPGGGVSNEQFF
>15|NA|TRBD1|TRBV5-5|TRBJ1-5
TGTGCCAGCAGCCTCTGGACAGGGAACAATCAGCCCCAGCATTTT
CASSLWTGNNQPQHF
>15|once|TRBD1|TRBV10-3|TRBJ1-1
TGTGCCATCAGAGAAGAGAGACAGGGCCCCACTGAAGCTTTCTTT
CAIREERQGPTEAFF
>13|NA|NA|TRBV28|TRBJ1-1
TGTGCCAGCAGACAGGGTTCTAGCACTGAAGCTTTCTTT
CASRQGSSTEAFF
>14|NA|TRBD1|TRBV30|TRBJ2-2
TGTGCCTGGACCGGGACAGGGGACACCGGGGAGCTGTTTTTT
CAWTGTGDTGELFF
>17|NA|TRBD1|TRBV4-1|TRBJ1-5
TGCGCCAGCAGCCAGAGGACAGGGGGGATACGCAATCAGCCCCAGCATTTT
CASSQRTGGIRNQPQHF
>15|NA|TRBD1|TRBV25-1|TRBJ1-1
TGTGCCAGCAGTGAATTGGGACAGGGGGCTAATGAAGCTTTCTTT
CASSELGQGANEAFF
>13|NA|NA|TRBV6-5|TRBJ1-6
TGTGCCAGCAGGGACACCGGTAATTCACCCCTCCACTTT
CASRDTGNSPLHF
>19|NA|TRBD1|TRBV6-1|TRBJ1-5
TGTGCCAGCAGTGAAGCGATAATGACAGGGAGGAGATTGAAACAGCCCCAGCATTTT
CASSEAIMTGRRLKQPQHF
>14|NA|TRBD2|TRBV28|TRBJ2-7
TGTGCCAGCACACTAGCGGGACCTCTCGACGAGCAGTACTTC
CASTLAGPLDEQYF
>15|NA|NA|TRBV5-1|TRBJ2-7
TGCGCCAGCAGCTCCGCACGGACTACGGACTACGAGCAGTACTTC
CASSSARTTDYEQYF
>17|once|NA|TRBV6-2/TRBV6-3|TRBJ2-3
TGTGCCAGCAGTTACTCGAGCAGCGGATATAGCACAGATACGCAGTATTTT
CASSYSSSGYSTDTQYF
>18|few|TRBD2|TRBV5-1|TRBJ2-1
TGCGCCAGCAGCTTACGAGGACTAGCGGGACGCGGGAACAATGAGCAGTTCTTC
CASSLRGLAGRGNNEQFF
>14|NA|NA|TRBV3-1/TRBV3-2|TRBJ1-1
TGTGCCAGCAGCCAAGATAGTAGGGGAACAGAAGCTTTCTTT
CASSQDSRGTEAFF
>14|NA|NA|TRBV27|TRBJ1-2
TGTGCCAGCAGTCTCCGGGACACCAACTATGGCTACACCTTC
CASSLRDTNYGYTF
>14|NA|NA|TRBV13|TRBJ1-1
TGTGCCAGCAGCTCGAGCCGAGGGGGTACTGAAGCTTTCTTT
CASSSSRGGTEAFF
>13|NA|NA|TRBV19|TRBJ2-1
TGTGCCAGTAGCCGCGGACGGGGCAATGAGCAGTTCTTC
CASSRGRGNEQFF
>14|NA|TRBD1|TRBV3-1/TRBV3-2|TRBJ1-5
TGTGCCAGCAGCTACGGGACAGGGGTTCAGCCCCAGCATTTT
CASSYGTGVQPQHF
>12|once|TRBD1|TRBV6-5|TRBJ2-7
TGTGCCAGCAGCACCACAGGGGTCGAGCAGTACTTC
CASSTTGVEQYF
>14|NA|NA|TRBV9|TRBJ1-2
TGTGCCAGCAGCGTTTCGGGGGGCGCCTATGGCTACACCTTC
CASSVSGGAYGYTF
>16|NA|TRBD2|TRBV27|TRBJ2-2
TGTGCCAGCAGTTTGATTACTAGCGGGAGGGGGCGGGAGCTGTTTTTT
CASSLITSGRGRELFF
>14|NA|NA|TRBV30|TRBJ2-1
TGTGCCTGGAGCGGGACTCGAGCAAACAATGAGCAGTTCTTC
CAWSGTRANNEQFF
>13|NA|NA|TRBV9|TRBJ1-1
TGTGCCAGCAGCGGACAGAGAAGTACTGAAGCTTTCTTT
CASSGQRSTEAFF
>15|NA|TRBD2|TRBV3-1/TRBV3-2|TRBJ2-1
TGTGCCAGCAGCCATCTGGGGGGGAGTACCAATGAGCAGTTCTTC
CASSHLGGSTNEQFF
>15|NA|TRBD2|TRBV5-4|TRBJ2-1
TGTGCCAGCAGCTTGGTAGCGGGAGCCTACAATGAGCAGTTCTTC
CASSLVAGAYNEQFF
>17|NA|NA|TRBV7-2|TRBJ1-5
TGTGCCAGCAGCCTCCCCCGGGACACTAAAAGCAATCAGCCCCAGCATTTT
CASSLPRDTKSNQPQHF